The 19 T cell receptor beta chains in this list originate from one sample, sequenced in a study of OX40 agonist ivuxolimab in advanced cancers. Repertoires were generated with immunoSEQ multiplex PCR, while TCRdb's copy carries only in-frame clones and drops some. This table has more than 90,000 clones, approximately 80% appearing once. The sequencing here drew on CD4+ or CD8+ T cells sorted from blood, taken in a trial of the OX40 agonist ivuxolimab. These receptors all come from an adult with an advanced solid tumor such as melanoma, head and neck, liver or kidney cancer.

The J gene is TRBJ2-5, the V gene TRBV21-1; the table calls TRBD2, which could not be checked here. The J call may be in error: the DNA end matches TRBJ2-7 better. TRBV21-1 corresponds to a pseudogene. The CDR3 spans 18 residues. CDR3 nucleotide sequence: TGTGCCAGCAGCAAGGCCCCCCAGATCGACTGTCTATACCACGAGCAGTACTTC. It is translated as CASSKAPQIDCLYHEQYF.

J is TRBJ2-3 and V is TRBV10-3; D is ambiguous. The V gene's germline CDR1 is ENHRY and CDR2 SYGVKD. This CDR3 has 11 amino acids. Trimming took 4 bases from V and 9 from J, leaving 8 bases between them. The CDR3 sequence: CAISAQETQYF. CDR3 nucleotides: TGTGCCATCAGTGCGCAGGAAACGCAGTATTTT.

This CDR3 is CSVGEDRAIYNEQFF. CDR3 nucleotide sequence: TGCAGCGTTGGCGAGGACAGGGCGATATACAATGAGCAGTTCTTC. The gene calls are TRBV29-1 and TRBJ2-1; 8 bases line up with TRBD1. With V trimmed by 4 bases and J by 4 bases, 9 bases remained unmatched. There are 15 residues in the CDR3. Germline assignment: CDR1 SQVTM and CDR2 ANQGSEA.

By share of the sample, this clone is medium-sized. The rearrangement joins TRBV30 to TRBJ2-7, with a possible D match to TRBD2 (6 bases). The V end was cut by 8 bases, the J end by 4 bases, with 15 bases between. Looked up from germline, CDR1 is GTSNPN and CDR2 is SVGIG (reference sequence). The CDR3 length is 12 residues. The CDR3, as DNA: TGTGCCACCGAGGGAGCGGGTTACGAGCAGTACTTC. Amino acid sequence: CATEGAGYEQYF.

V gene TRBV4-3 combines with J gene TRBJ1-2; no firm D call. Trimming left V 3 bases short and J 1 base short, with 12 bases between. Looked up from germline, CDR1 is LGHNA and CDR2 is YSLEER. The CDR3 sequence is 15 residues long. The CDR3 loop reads CASSHHTEINYGYTF. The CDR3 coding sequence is TGCGCCAGCAGCCACCATACAGAGATTAACTATGGCTACACCTTC.

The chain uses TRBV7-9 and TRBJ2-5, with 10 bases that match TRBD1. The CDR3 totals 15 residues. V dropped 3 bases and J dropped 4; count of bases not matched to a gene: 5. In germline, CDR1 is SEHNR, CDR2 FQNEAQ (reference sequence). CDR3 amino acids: CASSFPDRGAETQYF. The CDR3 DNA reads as TGTGCCAGCAGCTTCCCGGACAGGGGGGCAGAGACCCAGTACTTC. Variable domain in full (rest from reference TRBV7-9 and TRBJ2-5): DTGVSQNPRHKITKRGQNVTFRCDPISEHNRLYWYRQTLGQGPEFLTYFQNEAQLEKSRLLSDRFSAERPKGSFSTLEIQRTEQGDSAMYLCASSFPDRGAETQYFGPGTRLLVL.

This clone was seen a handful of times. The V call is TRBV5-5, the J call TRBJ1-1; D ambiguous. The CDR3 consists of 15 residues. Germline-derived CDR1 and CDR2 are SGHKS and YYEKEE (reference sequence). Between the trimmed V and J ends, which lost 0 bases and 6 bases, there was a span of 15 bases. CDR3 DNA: TGTGCCAGCAGCTTGGCCCCCCTTATGAGCGCTGAAGCTTTCTTT. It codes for CASSLAPLMSAEAFF.

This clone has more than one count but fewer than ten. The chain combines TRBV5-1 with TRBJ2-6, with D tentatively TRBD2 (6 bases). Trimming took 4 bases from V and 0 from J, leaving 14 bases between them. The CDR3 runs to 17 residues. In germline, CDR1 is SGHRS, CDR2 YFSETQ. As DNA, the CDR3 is TGCGCCAGCAGCCCTGGGGGACTTTACTCTGGGGCCAACGTCCTGACTTTC. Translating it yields CASSPGGLYSGANVLTF. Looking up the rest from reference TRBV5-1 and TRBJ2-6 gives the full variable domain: KAGVTQTPRYLIKTRGQQVTLSCSPISGHRSVSWYQQTPGQGLQFLFEYFSETQRNKGNFPGRFSGRQFSNSRSEMNVSTLELGDSALYLCASSPGGLYSGANVLTFGAGSRLTVL.

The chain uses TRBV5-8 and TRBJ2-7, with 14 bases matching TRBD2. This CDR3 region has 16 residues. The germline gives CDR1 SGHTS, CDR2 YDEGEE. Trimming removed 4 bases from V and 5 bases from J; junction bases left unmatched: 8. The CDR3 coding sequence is TGTGCCAGCAGCCCTGGGACTAGCGGGAGAGTCCACGAGCAGTACTTC. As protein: CASSPGTSGRVHEQYF. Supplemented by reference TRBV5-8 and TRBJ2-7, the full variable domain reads EAGVTQSPTHLIKTRGQQATLRCSPISGHTSVYWYQQALGLGLQFLLWYDEGEERNRGNFPPRFSGRQFPNYSSELNVNALELEDSALYLCASSPGTSGRVHEQYFGPGTRLTVT.

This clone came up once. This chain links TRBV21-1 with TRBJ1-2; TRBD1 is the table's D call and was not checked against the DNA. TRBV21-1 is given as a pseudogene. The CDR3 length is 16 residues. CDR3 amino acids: CASSKRGDRVIGGYTF. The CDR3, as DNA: TGTGCCAGCAGCAAAAGGGGTGACAGGGTAATTGGTGGCTACACCTTC.

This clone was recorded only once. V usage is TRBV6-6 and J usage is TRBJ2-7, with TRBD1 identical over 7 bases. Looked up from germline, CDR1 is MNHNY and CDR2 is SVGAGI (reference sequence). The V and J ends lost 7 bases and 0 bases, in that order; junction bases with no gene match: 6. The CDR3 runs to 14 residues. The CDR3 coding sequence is TGTGCCAGCACCCCTCGGACAGGCTCCTACGAGCAGTACTTC. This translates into CASTPRTGSYEQYF.

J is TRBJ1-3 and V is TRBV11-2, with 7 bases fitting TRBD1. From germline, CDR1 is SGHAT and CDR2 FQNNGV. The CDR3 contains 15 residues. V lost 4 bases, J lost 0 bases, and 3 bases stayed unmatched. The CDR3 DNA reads TGTGCCAGCAGCTCGGGACAGAGCTCTGGAAACACCATATATTTT. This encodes CASSSGQSSGNTIYF.

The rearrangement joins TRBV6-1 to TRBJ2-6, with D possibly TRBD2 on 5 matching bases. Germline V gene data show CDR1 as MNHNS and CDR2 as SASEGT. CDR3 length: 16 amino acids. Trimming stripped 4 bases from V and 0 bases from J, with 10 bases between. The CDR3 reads CASSGGGLSGANVLTF. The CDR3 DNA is TGTGCCAGCAGTGGAGGAGGCCTCTCTGGGGCCAACGTCCTGACTTTC.

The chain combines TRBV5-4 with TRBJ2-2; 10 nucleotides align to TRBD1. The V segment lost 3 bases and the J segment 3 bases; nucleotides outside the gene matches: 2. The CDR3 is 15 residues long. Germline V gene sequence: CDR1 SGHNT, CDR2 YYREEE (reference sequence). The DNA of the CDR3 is TGTGCCAGCAGCTCGGGACAGGGGTACACCGGGGAGCTGTTTTTT. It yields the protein CASSSGQGYTGELFF. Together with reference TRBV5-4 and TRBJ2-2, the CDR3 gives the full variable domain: ETGVTQSPTHLIKTRGQQVTLRCSSQSGHNTVSWYQQALGQGPQFIFQYYREEENGRGNFPPRFSGLQFPNYSSELNVNALELDDSALYLCASSSGQGYTGELFFGEGSRLTVL.

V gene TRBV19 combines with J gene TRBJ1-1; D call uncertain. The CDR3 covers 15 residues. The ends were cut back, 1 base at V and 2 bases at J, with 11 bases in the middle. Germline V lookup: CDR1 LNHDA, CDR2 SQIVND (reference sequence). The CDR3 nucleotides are TGTGCCAGTAGTATAGGGCACGAGGCTAACACTGAAGCTTTCTTT. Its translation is CASSIGHEANTEAFF. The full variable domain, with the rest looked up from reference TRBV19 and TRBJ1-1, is DGGITQSPKYLFRKEGQNVTLSCEQNLNHDAMYWYRQDPGQGLRLIYYSQIVNDFQKGDIAEGYSVSREKKESFPLTVTSAQKNPTAFYLCASSIGHEANTEAFFGQGTRLTVV.

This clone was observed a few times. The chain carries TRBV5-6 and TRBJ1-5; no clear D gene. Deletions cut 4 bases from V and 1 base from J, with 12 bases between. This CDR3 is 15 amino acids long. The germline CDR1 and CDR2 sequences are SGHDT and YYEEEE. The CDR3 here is CASSPRGGSNQPQHF. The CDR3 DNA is TGTGCCAGCAGCCCCCGAGGAGGCAGCAATCAGCCCCAGCATTTT.

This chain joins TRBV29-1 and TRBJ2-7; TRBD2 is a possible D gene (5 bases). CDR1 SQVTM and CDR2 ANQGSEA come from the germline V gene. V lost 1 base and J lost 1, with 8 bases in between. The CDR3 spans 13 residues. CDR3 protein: CSVEVEASYEQYF. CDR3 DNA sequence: TGCAGCGTTGAAGTGGAGGCTTCCTACGAGCAGTACTTC.

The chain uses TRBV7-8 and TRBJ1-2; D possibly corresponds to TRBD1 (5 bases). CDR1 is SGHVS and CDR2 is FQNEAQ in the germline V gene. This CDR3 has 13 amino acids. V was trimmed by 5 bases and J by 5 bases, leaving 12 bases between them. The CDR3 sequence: CASSPDKSYGYTF. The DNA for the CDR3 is TGTGCCAGCAGCCCGGACAAGTCGTATGGCTACACCTTC.

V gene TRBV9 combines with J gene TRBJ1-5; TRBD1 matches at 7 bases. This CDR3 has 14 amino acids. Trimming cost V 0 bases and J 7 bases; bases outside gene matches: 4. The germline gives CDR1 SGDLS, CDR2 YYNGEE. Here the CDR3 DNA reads TGTGCCAGCAGCGTAGGCGAAGGGGGCCAGCCCCAGCATTTT. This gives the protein CASSVGEGGQPQHF.